This T cell receptor beta chain derives from a study of spatial heterogeneity in lung cancer. Study as a whole: More beta-chain than alpha-chain sequences were consistently detected. The mean occurrence of each unique TCR and UMI combination in raw reads exceeded eight.

MiXCR, applied by TCRdb to the 5' RACE reads, yields one record per CDR3 protein. The data show about 5,700 distinct CDR3 sequences, roughly an eighth seen once. This clonotype has at least ten counts. Its antigen remains unknown. Time point specified: sample taken at primary tumor resection. The donor population consisted of just over 70 patients with untreated, early-stage non-small cell lung cancer. Trimming left V 4 bases short and J 0 bases short, with 7 bases between. This CDR3 spans 15 amino acids. Germline CDR1 SGHTA, CDR2 FQGNSA. Study-wide results and caveats: Counts that tracked tumor mutation counts were those of expanded intratumoral alpha and beta TCRs. Ubiquitous expanded TCR counts tracked ubiquitous nonsynonymous mutations; regional expanded TCR counts tracked regional nonsynonymous mutations.

This TCR came from a female donor with early-stage non-small cell lung cancer. The V gene is TRBV7-2, the J gene TRBJ2-6, with TRBD2 as a possible D gene (5 bases). This specimen consisted of lung tumor tissue, obtained at surgery. CDR3: CASSSRGSGANVLTF. CDR3 nucleotides: TGTGCCAGCAGCTCACGGGGCTCTGGGGCCAACGTCCTGACTTTC.